This TCR beta chain derives from a study of T cells in Graves' hyperthyroidism and ophthalmopathy. Study-wide results and caveats: A model of 13 V-J pairs discriminated ophthalmopathy from stable hyperthyroidism.

Amplified TCR beta CDR3 regions derived from RNA transcripts. During a first-round RT-PCR of the TCR CDR3, the HTBI primer set was used. TCRdb re-derived calls from the multiplex PCR reads in MiXCR, one entry per CDR3 protein. The data contain approximately 400,000 distinct CDR3 sequences, about 15% of them singletons. This clonotype was counted ten times or more. As yet, its antigen is unknown. This receptor was obtained from a young woman with Graves' hyperthyroidism. Input material: blood.

CDR3 protein: CASSTHSSANEKLFF. The CDR3 DNA is TGTGCCAGCAGTACCCACAGCTCAGCTAATGAAAAACTGTTTTTT. The chain uses TRBV27 and TRBJ1-4; D is undetermined. V shed 5 bases and J shed 3 bases, with 13 bases lying between them. Germline values: CDR1 MNHEY, CDR2 SMNVEV (reference sequence). The CDR3 runs 15 residues.